This T cell receptor beta chain was obtained from a study of T cell clones after liver transplantation. Overall study: HCV positivity affected three of eight recipients; the rest lacked autoimmune or viral indications.

Thawed unstimulated PBMCs were FACS-sorted by CD3, CD4 and CD8 into two populations. From germline, CDR1 is SGDLS and CDR2 YYNGEE. The CDR3 length is 14 residues. Libraries were prepared by immunoSEQ multiplex PCR; TCRdb keeps only in-frame clonotypes and omits some of them. The data contain about 6,900 clones, 70% of them singletons. Sample: CD8+ T cells from blood, taken before liver transplant. The genes are TRBV9 and TRBJ2-5; 7 bases are a match to TRBD1. The DNA matches TRBJ2-7 better at its end, which makes the J call doubtful. This receptor was obtained from a human donor who received a liver transplant. CDR3 region: CASSVGQGAYEQYF. CDR3 DNA: TGTGCCAGCAGCGTAGGGCAGGGGGCCTACGAGCAGTACTTC.